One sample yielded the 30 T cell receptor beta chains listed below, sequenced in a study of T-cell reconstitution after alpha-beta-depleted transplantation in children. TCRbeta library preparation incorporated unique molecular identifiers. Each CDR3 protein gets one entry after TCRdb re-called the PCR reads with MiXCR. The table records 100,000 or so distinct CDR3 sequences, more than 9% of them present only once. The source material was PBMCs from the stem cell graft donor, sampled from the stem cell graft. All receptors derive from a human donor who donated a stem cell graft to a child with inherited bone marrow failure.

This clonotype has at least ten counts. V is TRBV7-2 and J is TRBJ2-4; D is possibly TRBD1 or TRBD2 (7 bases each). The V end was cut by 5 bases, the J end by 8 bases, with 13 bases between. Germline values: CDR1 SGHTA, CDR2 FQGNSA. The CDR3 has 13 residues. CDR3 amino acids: CASSVRGGDIQYF. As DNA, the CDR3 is TGTGCCAGCAGCGTCAGGGGGGGAGACATTCAGTACTTC.

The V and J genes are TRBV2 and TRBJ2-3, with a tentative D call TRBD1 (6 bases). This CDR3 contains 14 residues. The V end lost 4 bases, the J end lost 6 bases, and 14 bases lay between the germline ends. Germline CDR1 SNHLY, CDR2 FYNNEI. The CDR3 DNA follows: TGTGCCAGCAGTGGTAACAGGGATATGGATACGCAGTATTTT. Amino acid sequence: CASSGNRDMDTQYF.

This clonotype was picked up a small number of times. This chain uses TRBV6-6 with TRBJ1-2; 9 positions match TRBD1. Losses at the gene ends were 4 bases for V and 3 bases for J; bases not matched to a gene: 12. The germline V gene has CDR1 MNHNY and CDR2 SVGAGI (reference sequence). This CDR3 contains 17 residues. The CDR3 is CASSSTGGLNEDYGYTF. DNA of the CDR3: TGTGCCAGCAGTTCGACAGGGGGTTTAAATGAAGACTATGGCTACACCTTC.

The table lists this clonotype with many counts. The CDR3 protein is CASSPDGSGGKTQYF. The CDR3 DNA reads as TGCGCCAGCAGCCCTGACGGCTCCGGTGGAAAGACCCAGTACTTC. The chain links TRBV5-1 to TRBJ2-5; D is unclear. Germline lookup yields CDR1 SGHRS and CDR2 YFSETQ. The ends were cut back, 4 bases at V and 6 bases at J, with 19 bases in the middle. The CDR3 totals 15 residues.

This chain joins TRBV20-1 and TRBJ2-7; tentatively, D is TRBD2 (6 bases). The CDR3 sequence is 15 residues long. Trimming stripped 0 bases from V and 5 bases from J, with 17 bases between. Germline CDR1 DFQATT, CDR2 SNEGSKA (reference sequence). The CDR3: CSARDGTGVINEQYF. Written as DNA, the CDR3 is TGCAGTGCTAGAGATGGTACGGGAGTCATCAACGAGCAGTACTTC.

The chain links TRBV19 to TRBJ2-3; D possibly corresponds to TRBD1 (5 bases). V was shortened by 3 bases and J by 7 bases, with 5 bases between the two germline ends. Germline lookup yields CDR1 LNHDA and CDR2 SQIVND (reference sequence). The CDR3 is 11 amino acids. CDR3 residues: CASSMGHTQYF. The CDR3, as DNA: TGTGCCAGTAGTATGGGGCATACGCAGTATTTT.

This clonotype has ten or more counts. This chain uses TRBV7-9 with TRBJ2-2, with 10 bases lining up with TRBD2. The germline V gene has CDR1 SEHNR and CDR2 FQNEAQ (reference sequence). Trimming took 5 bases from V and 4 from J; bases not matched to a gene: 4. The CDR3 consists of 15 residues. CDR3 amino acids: CASSRTSGATGELFF. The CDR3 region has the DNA TGTGCCAGCAGCAGGACTAGCGGAGCCACCGGGGAGCTGTTTTTT.

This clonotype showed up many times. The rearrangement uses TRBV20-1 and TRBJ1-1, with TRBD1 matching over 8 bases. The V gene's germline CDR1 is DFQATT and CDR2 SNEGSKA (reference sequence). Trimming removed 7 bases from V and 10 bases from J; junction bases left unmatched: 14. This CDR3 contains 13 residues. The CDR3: CSVPDRAGVIAFF. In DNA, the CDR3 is TGCAGTGTTCCGGACAGGGCTGGGGTGATAGCTTTCTTT.

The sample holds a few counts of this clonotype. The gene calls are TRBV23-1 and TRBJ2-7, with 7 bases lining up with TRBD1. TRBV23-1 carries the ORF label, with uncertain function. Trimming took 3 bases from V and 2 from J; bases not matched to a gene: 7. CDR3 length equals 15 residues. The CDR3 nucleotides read TGCGCCAGCAGTCACAGGGGGAAAAGACCCTACGAGCAGTACTTC. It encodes CASSHRGKRPYEQYF.

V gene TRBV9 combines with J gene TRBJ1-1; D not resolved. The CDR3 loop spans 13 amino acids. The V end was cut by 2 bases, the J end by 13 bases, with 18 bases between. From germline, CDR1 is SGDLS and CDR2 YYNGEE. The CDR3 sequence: CASSVSTGSELFF. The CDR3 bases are TGTGCCAGCAGCGTGTCTACCGGGAGCGAGCTTTTCTTT.

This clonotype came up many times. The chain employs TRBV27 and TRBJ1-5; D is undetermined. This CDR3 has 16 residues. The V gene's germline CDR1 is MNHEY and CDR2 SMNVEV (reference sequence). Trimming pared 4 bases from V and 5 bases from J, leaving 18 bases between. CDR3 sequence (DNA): TGTGCCAGCAGTTCGACGAGATCCGGAGCCCATCAGCCCCAGCATTTT. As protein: CASSSTRSGAHQPQHF.

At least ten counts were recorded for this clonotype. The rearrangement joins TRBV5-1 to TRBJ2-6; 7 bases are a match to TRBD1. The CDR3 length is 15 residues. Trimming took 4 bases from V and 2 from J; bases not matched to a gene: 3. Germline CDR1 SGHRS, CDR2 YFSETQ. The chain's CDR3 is CASSDGTAGANVLTF. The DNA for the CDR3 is TGCGCCAGCAGCGACGGGACAGCTGGGGCCAACGTCCTGACTTTC.

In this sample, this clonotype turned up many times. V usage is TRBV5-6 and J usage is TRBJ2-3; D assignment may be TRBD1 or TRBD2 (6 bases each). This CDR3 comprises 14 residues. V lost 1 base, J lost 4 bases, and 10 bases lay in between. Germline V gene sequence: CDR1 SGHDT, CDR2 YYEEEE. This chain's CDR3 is CASSLWGASDTQYF. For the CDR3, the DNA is TGTGCCAGCAGCTTGTGGGGGGCCTCAGATACGCAGTATTTT.

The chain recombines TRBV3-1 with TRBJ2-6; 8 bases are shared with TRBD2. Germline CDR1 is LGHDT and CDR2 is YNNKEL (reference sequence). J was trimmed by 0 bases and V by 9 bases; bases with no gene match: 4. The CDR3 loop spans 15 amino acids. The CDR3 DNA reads TGTGCCAGTACTCGGGGGGGCTCTGGGGCCAACGTCCTGACTTTC. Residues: CASTRGGSGANVLTF.

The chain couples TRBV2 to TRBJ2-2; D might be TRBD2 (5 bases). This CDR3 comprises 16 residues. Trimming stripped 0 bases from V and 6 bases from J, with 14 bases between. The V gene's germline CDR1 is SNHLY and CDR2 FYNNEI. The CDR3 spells CASSEARVGRAGELFF. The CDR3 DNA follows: TGTGCCAGCAGTGAAGCGCGAGTTGGGCGGGCCGGGGAGCTGTTTTTT.

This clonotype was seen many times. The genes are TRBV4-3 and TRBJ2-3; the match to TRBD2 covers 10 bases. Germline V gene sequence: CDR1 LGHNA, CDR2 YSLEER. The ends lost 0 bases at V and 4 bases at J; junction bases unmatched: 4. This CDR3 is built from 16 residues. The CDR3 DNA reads TGCGCCAGCAGCCAAGAACTAGCGGGGATCGCAGATACGCAGTATTTT. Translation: CASSQELAGIADTQYF.

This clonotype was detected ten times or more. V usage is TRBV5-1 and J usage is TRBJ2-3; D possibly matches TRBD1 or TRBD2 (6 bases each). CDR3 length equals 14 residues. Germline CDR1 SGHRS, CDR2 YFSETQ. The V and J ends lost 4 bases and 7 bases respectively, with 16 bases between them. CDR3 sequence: CASSQGQRANTQYF. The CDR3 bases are TGCGCCAGCAGCCAGGGGCAGCGGGCGAATACGCAGTATTTT. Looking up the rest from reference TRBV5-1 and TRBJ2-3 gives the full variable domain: KAGVTQTPRYLIKTRGQQVTLSCSPISGHRSVSWYQQTPGQGLQFLFEYFSETQRNKGNFPGRFSGRQFSNSRSEMNVSTLELGDSALYLCASSQGQRANTQYFGPGTRLTVL.

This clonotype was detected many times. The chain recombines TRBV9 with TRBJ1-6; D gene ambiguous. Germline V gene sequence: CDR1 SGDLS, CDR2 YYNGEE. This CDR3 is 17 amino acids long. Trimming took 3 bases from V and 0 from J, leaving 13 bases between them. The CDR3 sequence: CASSEAAPLSYNSPLHF. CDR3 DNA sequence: TGTGCCAGCAGCGAAGCGGCGCCTCTCTCCTATAATTCACCCCTCCACTTT.

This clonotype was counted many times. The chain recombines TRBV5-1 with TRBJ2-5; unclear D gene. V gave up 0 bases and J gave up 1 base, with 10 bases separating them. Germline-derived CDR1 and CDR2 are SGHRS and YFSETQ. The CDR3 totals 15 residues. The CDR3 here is CASSLDRQAQETQYF. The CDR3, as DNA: TGCGCCAGCAGCTTGGATCGCCAGGCCCAAGAGACCCAGTACTTC.

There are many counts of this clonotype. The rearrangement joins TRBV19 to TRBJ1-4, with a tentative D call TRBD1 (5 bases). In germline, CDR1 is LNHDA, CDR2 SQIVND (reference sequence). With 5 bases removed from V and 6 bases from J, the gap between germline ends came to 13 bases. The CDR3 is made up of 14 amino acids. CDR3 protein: CASSVGGTDEKLFF. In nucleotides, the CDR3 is TGTGCCAGTAGTGTCGGGGGTACCGATGAAAAACTGTTTTTT.

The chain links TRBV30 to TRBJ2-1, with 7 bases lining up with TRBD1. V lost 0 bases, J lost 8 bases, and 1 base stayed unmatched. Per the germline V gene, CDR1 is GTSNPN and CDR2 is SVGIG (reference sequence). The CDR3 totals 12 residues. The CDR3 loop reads CAWSVQGYEQFF. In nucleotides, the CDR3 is TGTGCCTGGAGTGTACAGGGGTATGAGCAGTTCTTC.

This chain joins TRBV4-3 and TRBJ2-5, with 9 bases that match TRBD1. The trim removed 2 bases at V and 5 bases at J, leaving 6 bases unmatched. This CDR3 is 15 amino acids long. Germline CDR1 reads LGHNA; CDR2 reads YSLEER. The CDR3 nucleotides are TGCGCCAGCAGCCAAATGGGACAGGGTGGGGAGACCCAGTACTTC. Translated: CASSQMGQGGETQYF.

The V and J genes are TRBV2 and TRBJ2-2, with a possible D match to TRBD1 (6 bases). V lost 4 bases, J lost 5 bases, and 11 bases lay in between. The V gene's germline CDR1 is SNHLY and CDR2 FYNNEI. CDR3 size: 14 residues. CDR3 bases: TGTGCCAGCAGTGTTGTTAGGGGGACCGGGGAGCTGTTTTTT. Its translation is CASSVVRGTGELFF.

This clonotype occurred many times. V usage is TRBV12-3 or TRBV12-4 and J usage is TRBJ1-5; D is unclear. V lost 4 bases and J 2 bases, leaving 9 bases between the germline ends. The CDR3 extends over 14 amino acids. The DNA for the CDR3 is TGTGCCAGCAGTTCCTACCTAGGCAATCAGCCCCAGCATTTT. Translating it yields CASSSYLGNQPQHF.

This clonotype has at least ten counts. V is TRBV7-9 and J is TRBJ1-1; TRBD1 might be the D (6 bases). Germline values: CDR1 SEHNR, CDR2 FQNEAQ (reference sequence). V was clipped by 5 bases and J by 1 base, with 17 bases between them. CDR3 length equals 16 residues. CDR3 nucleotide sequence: TGTGCCAGCAGCGTCCGCCGTAGGGGGACGAACACTGAAGCTTTCTTT. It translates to CASSVRRRGTNTEAFF.

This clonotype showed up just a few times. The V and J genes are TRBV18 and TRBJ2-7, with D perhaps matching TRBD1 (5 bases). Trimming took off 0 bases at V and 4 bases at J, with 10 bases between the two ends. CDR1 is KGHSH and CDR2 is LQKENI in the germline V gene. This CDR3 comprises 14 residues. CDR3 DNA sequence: TGTGCCAGCTCACCACCGTCACAGGTGTACGAGCAGTACTTC. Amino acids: CASSPPSQVYEQYF.

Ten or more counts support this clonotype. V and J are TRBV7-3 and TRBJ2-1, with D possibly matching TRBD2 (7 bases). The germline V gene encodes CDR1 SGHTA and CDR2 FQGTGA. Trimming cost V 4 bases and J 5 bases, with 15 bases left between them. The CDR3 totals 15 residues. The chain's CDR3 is CASSSSAGANNEQFF. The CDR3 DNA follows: TGTGCCAGCAGCTCCTCTGCGGGGGCGAACAATGAGCAGTTCTTC.

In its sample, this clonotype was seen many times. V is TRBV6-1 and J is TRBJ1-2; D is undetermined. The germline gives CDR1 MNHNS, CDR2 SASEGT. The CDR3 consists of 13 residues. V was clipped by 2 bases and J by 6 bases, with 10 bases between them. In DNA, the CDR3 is TGTGCCAGCAGTGAAATCCGAGAGAATGGCTACACCTTC. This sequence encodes CASSEIRENGYTF.

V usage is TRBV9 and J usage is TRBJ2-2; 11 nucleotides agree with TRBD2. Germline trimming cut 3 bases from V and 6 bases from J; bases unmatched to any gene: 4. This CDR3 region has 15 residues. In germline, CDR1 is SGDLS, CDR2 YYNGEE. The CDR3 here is CASSETSGISGELFF. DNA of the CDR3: TGTGCCAGCAGCGAGACTAGCGGGATTTCCGGGGAGCTGTTTTTT.

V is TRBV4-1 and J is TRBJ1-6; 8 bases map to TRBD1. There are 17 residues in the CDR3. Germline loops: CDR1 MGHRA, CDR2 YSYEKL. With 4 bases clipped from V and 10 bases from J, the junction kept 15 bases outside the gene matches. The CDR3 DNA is TGCGCCAGCAGCCCACATACCCGGACAGGGCCCTCCTCACCCCTCCACTTT. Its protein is CASSPHTRTGPSSPLHF.